The entry below gives a single TCR beta chain sequence along with its context. What it recognizes is unknown. A much larger clone differs by one base, so this may be a read error. Time point defined: sample taken at primary tumor resection. No cell sorting; template was whole RNA from tumor, lung tissue or PBMC. This sample stems from a study of spatial heterogeneity in lung cancer. Study overall: More beta-chain than alpha-chain sequences were consistently detected.

The study, taken as a whole, reports: Whereas they appeared in blood less at follow-up, ubiquitous expanded tumor TCRs appeared there more at resection.

The CDR3 consists of 19 residues. CDR1 DFQATT and CDR2 SNEGSKA come from the germline V gene (reference sequence). MiXCR, applied by TCRdb to the 5' RACE reads, yields one record per CDR3 protein. Of some 45,000 distinct CDR3 sequences listed, 12% are singletons. This TCR was sampled from a female donor with early-stage non-small cell lung cancer. Sequencing used PBMCs, obtained at surgery. V is TRBV20-1 and J is TRBJ2-4, with 7 bases lining up with TRBD2. CDR3 loop: CSARDWGGAGKDSKNMQYF. The CDR3 DNA reads TGCAGTGCTAGAGATTGGGGAGGGGCGGGCAAGGACTCCAAAAACATGCAGTACTTC.